A single sample is the source of the 30 T cell receptor beta chains below, sequenced in a study of shared clonotypes between healthy human individuals. Sequencing used immunoSEQ multiplex PCR; TCRdb keeps in-frame clones, though not all of them. The sample has 1.5 million to 2.5 million clones; approximately 94% are singletons. CD45RO-negative CD8 cells positively selected for CCR7 made up the naive population, which excluded terminally differentiated effector memory CD45RA+ cells. The sample consisted of naive CD8+ T cells sorted from blood. These receptors originate from a man aged 18 to 29 in good health.

This clone showed up just a few times. V gene TRBV4-1 combines with J gene TRBJ2-7; 7 nucleotides align to TRBD2. The CDR3 is 14 residues long. With V trimmed by 2 bases and J by 5 bases, 6 bases remained unmatched. Germline V gene data show CDR1 as MGHRA and CDR2 as YSYEKL. The CDR3 DNA sequence: TGCGCCAGCAGCCAACGACTAGCTGGGAACGAGCAGTACTTC. Encoded protein: CASSQRLAGNEQYF.

This clone was observed once. The V and J genes are TRBV9 and TRBJ2-1; TRBD1 matches 7 bases. V was pared by 4 bases and J by 1 base, with 5 bases of the junction left unmatched. The CDR3 covers 15 residues. Germline CDR1 is SGDLS and CDR2 is YYNGEE. The CDR3 DNA reads as TGTGCCAGCAGCCCCAAGGGACAGTCCTACAATGAGCAGTTCTTC. Its translation: CASSPKGQSYNEQFF. Full variable domain (rest looked up from reference TRBV9 and TRBJ2-1): DSGVTQTPKHLITATGQRVTLRCSPRSGDLSVYWYQQSLDQGLQFLIQYYNGEERAKGNILERFSAQQFPDLHSELNLSSLELGDSALYFCASSPKGQSYNEQFFGPGTRLTVL.

A note on this clone: This sample includes further DNA sequences coding for the same CDR3. The chain links TRBV5-6 to TRBJ1-2; D is unclear. CDR3 size: 12 residues. Trimming shortened V by 0 bases and J by 7 bases, and 7 bases separated the two germline ends. Germline CDR1 is SGHDT and CDR2 is YYEEEE. CDR3 loop: CASSLGAAGYTF. CDR3 in DNA: TGTGCCAGCAGCTTGGGAGCAGCTGGCTACACCTTC.

The chain links TRBV7-9 to TRBJ2-5; D is perhaps TRBD2 (5 bases). CDR3 length: 13 amino acids. V shed 1 base and J shed 5 bases, with 8 bases lying between them. In germline, CDR1 is SEHNR, CDR2 FQNEAQ (reference sequence). The CDR3 sequence is CASSLESGETQYF. DNA of the CDR3: TGTGCCAGCAGCTTAGAAAGCGGTGAGACCCAGTACTTC.

J is TRBJ2-7 and V is TRBV7-8, with D maybe TRBD1 (5 bases). V was shortened by 4 bases and J by 0 bases, with 10 bases between the two germline ends. Germline CDR1 is SGHVS and CDR2 is FQNEAQ. This CDR3 comprises 14 residues. CDR3 in amino acids: CASSSFRGSYEQYF. The CDR3 nucleotides are TGTGCCAGCAGCTCCTTTAGGGGCTCCTACGAGCAGTACTTC.

The J gene is TRBJ2-7, the V gene TRBV9, with a tentative D call TRBD2 (6 bases). The CDR3 spans 12 residues. Germline CDR1 and CDR2: SGDLS and YYNGEE. V gave up 3 bases and J gave up 6 bases, with 10 bases separating them. CDR3 residues: CASSGLGLEQYF. In DNA, the CDR3 is TGTGCCAGCAGCGGACTAGGCCTCGAGCAGTACTTC.

This clone was observed a handful of times. The CDR3 protein is CASSQANSNQPQHF. In DNA form, the CDR3 reads TGCGCCAGCAGCCAAGCCAATAGCAATCAGCCCCAGCATTTT. The gene calls are TRBV4-1 and TRBJ1-5; D gene ambiguous. There are 14 residues in the CDR3. V was clipped by 1 base and J by 0 bases, with 4 bases between them. Germline CDR1 reads MGHRA; CDR2 reads YSYEKL.

The chain recombines TRBV13 with TRBJ2-5; D is perhaps TRBD1 or TRBD2 (5 bases each). Germline V gene sequence: CDR1 PRHDT, CDR2 FYEKMQ (reference sequence). CDR3 length: 13 residues. Between the trimmed V and J ends, which lost 7 bases and 4 bases, there was a span of 13 bases. CDR3 in amino acids: CASTLGAGETQYF. The DNA of the CDR3 is TGTGCCAGCACCCTCGGGGCCGGAGAGACCCAGTACTTC.

V gene TRBV27 combines with J gene TRBJ1-2; D is undetermined. Germline-derived CDR1 and CDR2 are MNHEY and SMNVEV (reference sequence). The CDR3 is made up of 12 amino acids. The germline V and J ends were trimmed by 3 bases and 7 bases, with 9 bases remaining between them. This chain's CDR3 is CASSFLRSGYTF. CDR3 coding DNA: TGTGCCAGCAGTTTTCTAAGGTCTGGCTACACCTTC.

V gene TRBV27 combines with J gene TRBJ2-1; perhaps D is TRBD1 or TRBD2 (5 bases each). V gave up 5 bases and J gave up 8 bases, with 19 bases separating them. Germline lookup yields CDR1 MNHEY and CDR2 SMNVEV (reference sequence). The CDR3 length is 15 residues. The CDR3 bases are TGTGCCAGCAGTCCCTACCCGGGACCGCCGGATGAGCAGTTCTTC. The encoded protein is CASSPYPGPPDEQFF.

The chain couples TRBV28 to TRBJ1-3; possible D gene TRBD1, 5 bases. Per germline, CDR1 MDHEN and CDR2 SYDVKM. Trimming shortened V by 4 bases and J by 6 bases, and 16 bases separated the two germline ends. The CDR3 is 15 residues long. The CDR3 is CASSSPRDAKNTIYF. The DNA of the CDR3 is TGTGCCAGCAGTTCCCCCAGGGACGCAAAAAACACCATATATTTT.

The J gene is TRBJ1-2, the V gene TRBV4-1; D not resolved. Germline V gene lookup returns CDR1 MGHRA and CDR2 YSYEKL. V lost 0 bases and J lost 4, with 3 bases in between. The CDR3 spans 12 residues. The CDR3 DNA sequence: TGCGCCAGCAGCCAAGAGCCCTATGGCTACACCTTC. Amino acids: CASSQEPYGYTF.

This sequence joins TRBV5-5 and TRBJ1-2, with unresolved D. The CDR3 has 15 residues. From germline, CDR1 is SGHKS and CDR2 YYEKEE (reference sequence). The V end was cut by 4 bases, the J end by 4 bases, with 17 bases between. The DNA for the CDR3 is TGTGCCAGCAGCCCCCTGGGAGGGCTTGGCTATGGCTACACCTTC. Amino acid sequence: CASSPLGGLGYGYTF.

This chain joins TRBV28 and TRBJ2-3; 14 nucleotides match TRBD2. The V and J ends lost 5 bases and 6 bases, in that order; junction bases with no gene match: 10. Germline V gene sequence: CDR1 MDHEN, CDR2 SYDVKM. This CDR3 has 17 residues. CDR3 sequence reads: CASSPPGLAGEGDTQYF. The CDR3, as DNA: TGTGCCAGCAGTCCGCCGGGACTAGCGGGGGAGGGGGATACGCAGTATTTT.

The gene calls are TRBV27 and TRBJ2-7; perhaps TRBD1 as D (6 bases). The germline V gene has CDR1 MNHEY and CDR2 SMNVEV (reference sequence). The CDR3 is 14 residues long. Trimming stripped 9 bases from V and 3 bases from J, with 18 bases between. CDR3 residues: CASSPQGHVYEQYF. For the CDR3, the DNA is TGTGCCAGTTCCCCCCAGGGGCACGTCTACGAGCAGTACTTC.

The rearrangement joins TRBV4-3 to TRBJ2-7; 9 bases match TRBD1. The CDR3 sequence is 16 residues long. V shed 1 base, J shed 4 bases, and the junction held 8 bases outside the gene matches. The V gene's germline CDR1 is LGHNA and CDR2 YSLEER. In nucleotides, the CDR3 is TGCGCCAGCAGCCAAGGCCTCGCGGGACAGGGTTACGAGCAGTACTTC. Encoded protein: CASSQGLAGQGYEQYF.

The chain combines TRBV29-1 with TRBJ1-2, with D possibly TRBD1 on 6 matching bases. V lost 3 bases, J lost 7 bases, and 15 bases lay in between. CDR3 length equals 13 residues. Germline CDR1 and CDR2: SQVTM and ANQGSEA. This chain's CDR3 is CSVDEGHSLGYTF. CDR3 DNA sequence: TGCAGCGTTGATGAGGGACACTCGCTTGGCTACACCTTC. Based on the CDR3 plus reference TRBV29-1 and TRBJ1-2, the full variable domain is SAVISQKPSRDICQRGTSLTIQCQVDSQVTMMFWYRQQPGQSLTLIATANQGSEATYESGFVIDKFPISRPNLTFSTLTVSNMSPEDSSIYLCSVDEGHSLGYTFGSGTRLTVV.

There are a few counts of this clone. The chain uses TRBV9 and TRBJ2-1; TRBD2 agrees at 10 bases. Trimming at V came to 3 bases and at J to 4 bases, leaving 4 bases not matched to a gene. In germline, CDR1 is SGDLS, CDR2 YYNGEE. This CDR3 has 15 residues. CDR3 coding DNA: TGTGCCAGCAGCGAAGGACTAGCGGAGTACAATGAGCAGTTCTTC. Translation: CASSEGLAEYNEQFF.

The CDR3 bases are TGTGCCAGCAGTTTTTCTCCGGGAACCACAGATACGCAGTATTTT. Its protein is CASSFSPGTTDTQYF. J is TRBJ2-3 and V is TRBV27; possibly TRBD2 for D (5 bases). This CDR3 is built from 15 residues. The germline V gene has CDR1 MNHEY and CDR2 SMNVEV (reference sequence). V was clipped by 3 bases and J by 2 bases, with 12 bases between them.

This rearrangement joins TRBV28 to TRBJ1-5; maybe TRBD1 (6 bases). The CDR3 consists of 13 residues. Trimming cost V 5 bases and J 11 bases, with 16 bases left between them. CDR1 MDHEN and CDR2 SYDVKM come from the germline V gene. The CDR3 DNA sequence: TGTGCCAGCAGTCTAAGGGGGAGGTGGGCCCAGCATTTT. Translation gives CASSLRGRWAQHF.

The V call is TRBV4-3, the J call TRBJ2-4; D remains ambiguous. The CDR3 loop spans 17 amino acids. Germline CDR1 LGHNA, CDR2 YSLEER. Between the trimmed V and J ends, which lost 1 base and 0 bases, there was a span of 13 bases. The CDR3 nucleotides are TGCGCCAGCAGCCAAGTATCCGGGCTCCTAGCCAAAAACATTCAGTACTTC. Amino acid sequence: CASSQVSGLLAKNIQYF.

The genes are TRBV4-1 and TRBJ2-1; D gene uncertain. Looked up from germline, CDR1 is MGHRA and CDR2 is YSYEKL. The CDR3 totals 16 residues. V lost 3 bases and J 7 bases, leaving 19 bases between the germline ends. CDR3 amino acids: CASSHHDGAPRNEQFF. CDR3 bases: TGCGCCAGCAGCCACCACGACGGAGCCCCCCGGAATGAGCAGTTCTTC.

On this clone itself: Different DNA sequences within this sample yield the same CDR3. The J gene is TRBJ2-7, the V gene TRBV28; weak D call: TRBD1 (5 bases). CDR3 size: 14 residues. The ends were cut back, 2 bases at V and 0 bases at J, with 8 bases in the middle. Germline V gives CDR1 MDHEN, CDR2 SYDVKM. The CDR3 loop is CASSLKGFSYEQYF. In DNA form, the CDR3 reads TGTGCCAGCAGTTTAAAGGGGTTCTCCTACGAGCAGTACTTC.

The rearrangement links TRBV6-1 to TRBJ2-7, with TRBD1 matching over 12 bases. The trim removed 0 bases at V and 3 bases at J, leaving 9 bases unmatched. Germline V lookup: CDR1 MNHNS, CDR2 SASEGT. There are 18 residues in the CDR3. In DNA form, the CDR3 reads TGTGCCAGCAGTGAAGCGTTAACCGGGACAGGGGGCGGCTACGAGCAGTACTTC. It yields the protein CASSEALTGTGGGYEQYF.

The gene calls are TRBV30 and TRBJ2-7, with a possible D match to TRBD1 (6 bases). Trimming shortened V by 1 base and J by 3 bases, and 10 bases separated the two germline ends. This CDR3 has 13 amino acids. Germline CDR1 reads GTSNPN; CDR2 reads SVGIG (reference sequence). CDR3 amino acids: CAWSARQVYEQYF. The CDR3 nucleotides read TGTGCCTGGAGTGCCCGACAGGTCTACGAGCAGTACTTC.

The rearrangement joins TRBV10-2 to TRBJ2-2, with D tentatively TRBD2 (5 bases). Looked up from germline, CDR1 is WSHSY and CDR2 is SAAADI. V was pared by 4 bases and J by 2 bases, with 8 bases between. The CDR3 has 14 amino acids. The CDR3 DNA reads as TGCGCCAGCAGTGGCGGACTTAACACCGGGGAGCTGTTTTTT. Amino acid sequence: CASSGGLNTGELFF.

The V gene is TRBV7-2, the J gene TRBJ2-7; TRBD1 matches 8 bases. The junction had 6 bases not matched to a gene; V was cut back by 5 bases and J by 0 bases. Germline values: CDR1 SGHTA, CDR2 FQGNSA. CDR3 size: 15 residues. CDR3 sequence: CASSTRQGPSYEQYF. CDR3 sequence (DNA): TGTGCCAGCAGCACAAGACAGGGGCCCTCCTACGAGCAGTACTTC.

The CDR3 sequence: CASSISGGHPYEQYF. The CDR3 coding sequence is TGTGCCAGTAGTATATCCGGGGGGCATCCCTACGAGCAGTACTTC. This rearrangement joins TRBV19 to TRBJ2-7; D possibly corresponds to TRBD2 (7 bases). Per the germline V gene, CDR1 is LNHDA and CDR2 is SQIVND (reference sequence). The CDR3 is 15 residues long. Trimming removed 2 bases from V and 2 bases from J, with 13 bases in between. The full variable domain, with the rest looked up from reference TRBV19 and TRBJ2-7, is DGGITQSPKYLFRKEGQNVTLSCEQNLNHDAMYWYRQDPGQGLRLIYYSQIVNDFQKGDIAEGYSVSREKKESFPLTVTSAQKNPTAFYLCASSISGGHPYEQYFGPGTRLTVT.

Notes on this clone: One end of the junction does not line up with germline, which may come from a read error. This sequence joins TRBV6-5 and TRBJ2-1; D is perhaps TRBD1 or TRBD2 (5 bases each). This CDR3 region has 14 residues. The germline CDR1 and CDR2 sequences are MNHEY and SVGAGI. The CDR3 DNA sequence: TGTGCCACCAGTCTCTGGGGGTCCTACAATGAGCAGTTCTTC. Translation: CATSLWGSYNEQFF.

On this clone: One junction end disagrees with the germline gene, perhaps due to a read error. The DNA for the CDR3 is TGCGCCAGCAGCCAAGAATTCCCGGGACAGAAGTTC. It encodes CASSQEFPGQKF. This chain uses TRBV4-3 with TRBJ2-7; TRBD1 matches at 7 bases. Germline V gene data show CDR1 as LGHNA and CDR2 as YSLEER. The CDR3 spans 12 residues.